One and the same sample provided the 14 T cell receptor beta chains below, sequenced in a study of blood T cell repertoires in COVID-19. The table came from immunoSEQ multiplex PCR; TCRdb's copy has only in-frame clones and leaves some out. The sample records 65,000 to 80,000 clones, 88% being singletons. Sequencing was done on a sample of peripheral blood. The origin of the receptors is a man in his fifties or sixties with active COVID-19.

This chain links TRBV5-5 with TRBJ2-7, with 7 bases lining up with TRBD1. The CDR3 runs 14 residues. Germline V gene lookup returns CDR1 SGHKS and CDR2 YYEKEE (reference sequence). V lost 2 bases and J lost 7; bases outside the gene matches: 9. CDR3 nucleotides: TGTGCCAGCAGCTTTGGACAGGTCTCGGGGGAGCAGTACTTC. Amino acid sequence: CASSFGQVSGEQYF.

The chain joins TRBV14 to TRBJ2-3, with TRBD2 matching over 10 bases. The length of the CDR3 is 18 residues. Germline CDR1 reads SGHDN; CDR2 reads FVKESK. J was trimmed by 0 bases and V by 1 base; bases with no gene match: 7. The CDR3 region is CASSQGLAGVTSTDTQYF. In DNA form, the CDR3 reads TGTGCCAGCAGCCAAGGGCTAGCGGGGGTAACTAGCACAGATACGCAGTATTTT.

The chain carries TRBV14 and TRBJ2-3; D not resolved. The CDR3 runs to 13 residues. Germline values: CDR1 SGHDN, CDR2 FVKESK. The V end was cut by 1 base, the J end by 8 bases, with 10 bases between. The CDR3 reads CASSQVSGATQYF. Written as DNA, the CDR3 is TGTGCCAGCAGCCAAGTCAGTGGAGCTACGCAGTATTTT.

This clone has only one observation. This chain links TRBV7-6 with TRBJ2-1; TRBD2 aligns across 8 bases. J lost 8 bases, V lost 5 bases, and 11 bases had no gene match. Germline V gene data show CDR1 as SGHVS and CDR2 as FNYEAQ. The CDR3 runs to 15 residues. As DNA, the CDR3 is TGTGCCAGCAGCGCCGCCGGGACTAGTCAGTATGAGCAGTTCTTC. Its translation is CASSAAGTSQYEQFF.

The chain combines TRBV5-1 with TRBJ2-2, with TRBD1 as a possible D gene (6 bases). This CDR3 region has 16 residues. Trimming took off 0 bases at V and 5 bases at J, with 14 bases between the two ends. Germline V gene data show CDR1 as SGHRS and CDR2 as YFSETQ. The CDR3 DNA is TGCGCCAGCAGCTTGGGCAGGGGTTCTGAGACCGGGGAGCTGTTTTTT. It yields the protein CASSLGRGSETGELFF. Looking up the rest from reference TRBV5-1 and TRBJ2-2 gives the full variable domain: KAGVTQTPRYLIKTRGQQVTLSCSPISGHRSVSWYQQTPGQGLQFLFEYFSETQRNKGNFPGRFSGRQFSNSRSEMNVSTLELGDSALYLCASSLGRGSETGELFFGEGSRLTVL.

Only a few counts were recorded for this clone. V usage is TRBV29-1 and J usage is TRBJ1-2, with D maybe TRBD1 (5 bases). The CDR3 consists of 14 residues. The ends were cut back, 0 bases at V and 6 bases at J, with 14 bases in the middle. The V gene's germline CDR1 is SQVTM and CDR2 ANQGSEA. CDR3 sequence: CSVEDLGGEDGYTF. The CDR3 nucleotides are TGCAGCGTTGAAGATCTGGGGGGAGAGGATGGCTACACCTTC.

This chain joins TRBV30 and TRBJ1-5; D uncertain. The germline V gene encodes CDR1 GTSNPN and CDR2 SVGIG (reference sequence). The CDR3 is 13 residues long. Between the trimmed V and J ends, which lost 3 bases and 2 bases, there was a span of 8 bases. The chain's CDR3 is CAWSVAGNQPQHF. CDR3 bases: TGTGCCTGGAGCGTGGCGGGCAATCAGCCCCAGCATTTT.

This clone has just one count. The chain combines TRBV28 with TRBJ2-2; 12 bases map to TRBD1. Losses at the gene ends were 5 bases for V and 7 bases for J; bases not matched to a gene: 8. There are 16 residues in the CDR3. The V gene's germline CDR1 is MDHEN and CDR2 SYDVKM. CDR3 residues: CASSASGQGAGGELFF. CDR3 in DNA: TGTGCCAGCAGTGCTTCGGGACAGGGGGCGGGCGGGGAGCTGTTTTTT.

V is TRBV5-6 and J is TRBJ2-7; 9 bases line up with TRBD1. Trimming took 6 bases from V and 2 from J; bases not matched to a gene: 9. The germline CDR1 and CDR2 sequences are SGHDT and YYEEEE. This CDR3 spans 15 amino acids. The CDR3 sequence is CASIDAQGATYEQYF. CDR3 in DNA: TGTGCCAGCATCGACGCACAGGGGGCGACCTACGAGCAGTACTTC.

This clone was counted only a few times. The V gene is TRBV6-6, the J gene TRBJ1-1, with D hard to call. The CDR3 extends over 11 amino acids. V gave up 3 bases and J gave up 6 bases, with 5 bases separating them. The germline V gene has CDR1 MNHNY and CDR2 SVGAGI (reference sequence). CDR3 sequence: CASSYRSEAFF. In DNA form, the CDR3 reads TGTGCCAGCAGTTATAGATCTGAAGCTTTCTTT.

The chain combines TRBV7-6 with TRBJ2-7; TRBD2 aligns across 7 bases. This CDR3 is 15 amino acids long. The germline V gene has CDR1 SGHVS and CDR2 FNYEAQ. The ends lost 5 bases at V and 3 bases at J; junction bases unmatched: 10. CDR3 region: CASSRQLAANYEQYF. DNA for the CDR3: TGTGCCAGCAGCCGTCAGCTAGCGGCCAACTACGAGCAGTACTTC.

The CDR3: CASTVSGRNTDTQYF. The DNA for the CDR3 is TGTGCCAGTACCGTCAGCGGGAGAAACACAGATACGCAGTATTTT. This chain connects TRBV19 to TRBJ2-3; 8 bases match TRBD2. This CDR3 has 15 amino acids. With 7 bases clipped from V and 2 bases from J, the junction kept 8 bases outside the gene matches. Per the germline V gene, CDR1 is LNHDA and CDR2 is SQIVND (reference sequence).

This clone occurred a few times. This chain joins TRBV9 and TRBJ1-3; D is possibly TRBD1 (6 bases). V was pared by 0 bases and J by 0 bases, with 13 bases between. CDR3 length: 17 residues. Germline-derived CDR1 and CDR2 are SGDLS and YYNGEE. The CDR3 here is CASSVGEGGNSGNTIYF. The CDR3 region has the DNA TGTGCCAGCAGCGTAGGCGAGGGGGGGAACTCTGGAAACACCATATATTTT.

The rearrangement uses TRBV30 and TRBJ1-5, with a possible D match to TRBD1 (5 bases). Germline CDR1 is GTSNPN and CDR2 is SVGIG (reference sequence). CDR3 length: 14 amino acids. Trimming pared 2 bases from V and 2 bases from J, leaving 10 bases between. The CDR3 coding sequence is TGTGCCTGGAGTTTTGGGGGGGGCAATCAGCCCCAGCATTTT. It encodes CAWSFGGGNQPQHF.